This T cell receptor (beta chain) was observed in a study of T cell responses to AZD1222 COVID-19 vaccine. Study-level results: A rise in Spike-specific TCR breadth and depth followed two AZD1222 doses.

Assay: immunoSEQ multiplex PCR; the TCRdb copy retains only in-frame clones and omits some. The data show roughly 120,000 clones, around 90% seen once. Investigators merged groups given second doses at roughly 4 or roughly 12 weeks. Details on this clone: No antigen is known for it.

There are 15 residues in the CDR3. The V end was cut by 2 bases, the J end by 4 bases, with 12 bases between. Germline assignment: CDR1 SGHTA and CDR2 FQGNSA. This sample comprised peripheral blood, obtained 28 days after the second AZD1222 dose. The receptor was derived from an adult who received the AZD1222 COVID-19 vaccine. The chain recombines TRBV7-2 with TRBJ1-5, with D possibly being TRBD1 (5 bases). The CDR3 DNA is TGTGCCAGCAGCTTACCCCCGGGGGGAAATCAGCCCCAGCATTTT. This codes for CASSLPPGGNQPQHF.